The 27 T cell receptor beta chains listed next were all sequenced from one sample in a study of cytomegalovirus exposure and HLA in healthy donors. The primer mix had 60 Vbeta and 13 Jbeta primers. Profiled with immunoSEQ multiplex PCR; TCRdb holds only in-frame clones, not every one. Seen here are 75,000 to 100,000 clones, approximately 70% observed once, and the top ten hold around 8.4%. Material for sequencing was PBMCs. The source is a man aged 55 to 70 in good health and CMV-seronegative.

This clone has only a few counts. The chain recombines TRBV7-2 with TRBJ1-2; D remains unclear. Trimming pared 5 bases from V and 6 bases from J, leaving 13 bases between. Looked up from germline, CDR1 is SGHTA and CDR2 is FQGNSA. This CDR3 comprises 13 residues. Here the CDR3 reads CASSLQSDHGYTF. The CDR3 DNA is TGTGCCAGCAGCCTTCAGTCCGATCATGGCTACACCTTC.

The CDR3 DNA sequence: TGTGCCAGCAGACTTGGGGGCCTCGGGAATTCACCCCTCCACTTT. Amino acids: CASRLGGLGNSPLHF. The J gene is TRBJ1-6, the V gene TRBV14; perhaps TRBD1 as D (6 bases). Trimming stripped 6 bases from V and 7 bases from J, with 16 bases between. This CDR3 is 15 amino acids long. Germline V CDR1 and CDR2: SGHDN, FVKESK.

The rearrangement joins TRBV9 to TRBJ2-1, with 9 positions matching TRBD2. Germline CDR1 and CDR2: SGDLS and YYNGEE. J gave up 8 bases and V 2 bases, and 11 bases lay outside the gene matches. The CDR3 spans 16 residues. CDR3: CASSVGGGGGADEQFF. The CDR3 nucleotides are TGTGCCAGCAGCGTGGGCGGCGGCGGGGGGGCTGATGAGCAGTTCTTC.

This clone occurred once. The chain has TRBV29-1 and TRBJ2-7, with a weak D call TRBD1 (6 bases). The CDR3 sequence is 13 residues long. V lost 6 bases, J lost 0 bases, and 12 bases lay in between. Germline CDR1 is SQVTM and CDR2 is ANQGSEA. CDR3 in DNA: TGCAGCGTAGAGACAGGACTCTCCTACGAGCAGTACTTC. This encodes CSVETGLSYEQYF.

This clone was seen once. The chain couples TRBV15 to TRBJ2-7, with 7 bases aligning to TRBD2. V lost 6 bases to trimming and J lost 5 bases; unmatched junction nucleotides: 10. The germline V gene encodes CDR1 LNHNV and CDR2 YYDKDF (reference sequence). This CDR3 comprises 14 residues. DNA for the CDR3: TGTGCCACCAGGGCGGGGGACCTACGACACGAGCAGTACTTC. It codes for CATRAGDLRHEQYF.

J is TRBJ1-2 and V is TRBV6-5, with D perhaps TRBD1 (5 bases). Trimming removed 4 bases from V and 2 bases from J, with 17 bases in between. There are 16 residues in the CDR3. Per germline, CDR1 MNHEY and CDR2 SVGAGI. This chain's CDR3 is CASSWLSGSGNYGYTF. In DNA form, the CDR3 reads TGTGCCAGCAGTTGGCTCTCAGGGTCAGGGAACTATGGCTACACCTTC.

This chain uses TRBV5-8 with TRBJ2-2; D gene uncertain. Trimming took 1 base from V and 3 from J, leaving 7 bases between them. This CDR3 has 14 amino acids. The germline V gene has CDR1 SGHTS and CDR2 YDEGEE. The CDR3 nucleotides read TGTGCCAGCAGCTTGTTCCCGGACACCGGGGAGCTGTTTTTT. Translation gives CASSLFPDTGELFF.

The chain uses TRBV19 and TRBJ2-1, with 11 bases lining up with TRBD2. V was clipped by 6 bases and J by 3 bases; unmatched bases: 10. CDR3 length: 17 amino acids. Germline values: CDR1 LNHDA, CDR2 SQIVND (reference sequence). This CDR3 reads CASRELAGVKNYNEQFF. Written as DNA, the CDR3 is TGTGCCAGTAGGGAACTAGCGGGAGTGAAAAACTACAATGAGCAGTTCTTC.

This clone appeared a few times. V gene TRBV30 combines with J gene TRBJ2-7; 7 bases are a match to TRBD1. J lost 2 bases, V lost 3 bases, and 7 bases had no gene match. The CDR3 has 14 amino acids. CDR1 and CDR2 from the germline V gene are GTSNPN and SVGIG (reference sequence). The CDR3 here is CAWSLGTATYEQYF. The CDR3 coding sequence is TGTGCCTGGAGCTTAGGGACAGCAACCTACGAGCAGTACTTC.

The chain uses TRBV12-5 and TRBJ2-3, with D possibly being TRBD2 (6 bases). Germline V gives CDR1 LGHNT, CDR2 FRNRAP. Trimming took 4 bases from V and 4 from J, leaving 15 bases between them. The CDR3 consists of 15 residues. Here the CDR3 DNA reads TGTGCTAGTGGTTCCGGGACTCGTGACCCAGATACGCAGTATTTT. It yields the protein CASGSGTRDPDTQYF.

This clone was counted a few times. The V call is TRBV5-4, the J call TRBJ1-6; 9 positions match TRBD1. This CDR3 is built from 15 residues. V was pared by 5 bases and J by 10 bases, with 10 bases of the junction left unmatched. CDR1 SGHNT and CDR2 YYREEE come from the germline V gene (reference sequence). CDR3 sequence reads: CASRRGGQGDSPLHF. CDR3 bases: TGTGCCAGCAGGAGAGGGGGACAGGGAGACTCACCCCTCCACTTT.

The chain is built from TRBV30 and TRBJ1-3; the match to TRBD1 covers 9 bases. The CDR3 consists of 15 residues. Germline trimming cut 5 bases from V and 5 bases from J; bases unmatched to any gene: 10. The V gene's germline CDR1 is GTSNPN and CDR2 SVGIG (reference sequence). The CDR3 region is CAWGRDRAGRNTIYF. As DNA, the CDR3 is TGTGCCTGGGGCCGGGACAGGGCCGGAAGAAACACCATATATTTT. Based on the CDR3 plus reference TRBV30 and TRBJ1-3, the full variable domain is SQTIHQWPATLVQPVGSPLSLECTVEGTSNPNLYWYRQAAGRGLQLLFYSVGIGQISSEVPQNLSASRPQDRQFILSSKKLLLSDSGFYLCAWGRDRAGRNTIYFGEGSWLTVV.

This clone was detected a few times. This chain uses TRBV28 with TRBJ2-5; 12 nucleotides line up with TRBD1. The CDR3 is made up of 14 amino acids. CDR1 MDHEN and CDR2 SYDVKM come from the germline V gene. With 3 bases clipped from V and 6 bases from J, the junction kept 2 bases outside the gene matches. This CDR3 reads CASSLGQGAQTQYF. CDR3 bases: TGTGCCAGCAGTTTGGGACAGGGGGCGCAGACCCAGTACTTC. Full variable domain (outside the CDR3, taken from reference TRBV28 and TRBJ2-5): DVKVTQSSRYLVKRTGEKVFLECVQDMDHENMFWYRQDPGLGLRLIYFSYDVKMKEKGDIPEGYSVSREKKERFSLILESASTNQTSMYLCASSLGQGAQTQYFGPGTRLLVL.

This clone was recorded a few times. The chain employs TRBV7-8 and TRBJ2-3; 11 nucleotides align to TRBD1. The germline V gene encodes CDR1 SGHVS and CDR2 FQNEAQ. This CDR3 has 15 amino acids. The J segment lost 6 bases and the V segment lost 2 bases, leaving 4 bases of the junction unmatched. CDR3 region: CASSLTWTGGDTQYF. The CDR3 coding sequence is TGTGCCAGCAGCTTAACTTGGACAGGGGGCGATACGCAGTATTTT.

V gene TRBV15 combines with J gene TRBJ2-5; D not certain. Between the trimmed V and J ends, which lost 0 bases and 2 bases, there was a span of 10 bases. Germline values: CDR1 LNHNV, CDR2 YYDKDF (reference sequence). CDR3 size: 15 residues. In DNA form, the CDR3 reads TGTGCCACCAGCAGAGATGTGTACTCTCAAGAGACCCAGTACTTC. Protein product: CATSRDVYSQETQYF. Together with reference TRBV15 and TRBJ2-5, the CDR3 gives the full variable domain: DAMVIQNPRYQVTQFGKPVTLSCSQTLNHNVMYWYQQKSSQAPKLLFHYYDKDFNNEADTPDNFQSRRPNTSFCFLDIRSPGLGDTAMYLCATSRDVYSQETQYFGPGTRLLVL.

The table lists this clone with a count of one. This sequence joins TRBV5-1 and TRBJ2-2, with 11 bases matching TRBD2. V lost 4 bases to trimming and J lost 2 bases; unmatched junction nucleotides: 7. Germline CDR1 and CDR2: SGHRS and YFSETQ. The CDR3 has 17 residues. CDR3 in amino acids: CASSRAGLAVNTGELFF. The CDR3 nucleotides read TGCGCCAGCAGCCGAGCGGGACTAGCGGTTAACACCGGGGAGCTGTTTTTT. Variable domain in full (rest from reference TRBV5-1 and TRBJ2-2): KAGVTQTPRYLIKTRGQQVTLSCSPISGHRSVSWYQQTPGQGLQFLFEYFSETQRNKGNFPGRFSGRQFSNSRSEMNVSTLELGDSALYLCASSRAGLAVNTGELFFGEGSRLTVL.

This chain links TRBV5-1 with TRBJ2-5; tentatively, D is TRBD2 (6 bases). The CDR3 is 14 amino acids. Germline V gene lookup returns CDR1 SGHRS and CDR2 YFSETQ. Trimming stripped 4 bases from V and 4 bases from J, with 14 bases between. CDR3 nucleotides: TGCGCCAGCAGCGCTTGGGAGGTAGTAGAGACCCAGTACTTC. Translated: CASSAWEVVETQYF.

This clone was observed a handful of times. The chain carries TRBV11-2 and TRBJ1-1; D might be TRBD1 (5 bases). Trimming left V 5 bases short and J 3 bases short, with 13 bases between. There are 14 residues in the CDR3. CDR1 SGHAT and CDR2 FQNNGV come from the germline V gene. CDR3 bases: TGTGCCAGCAGCGCCACCTCAGGGTACACTGAAGCTTTCTTT. Translation gives CASSATSGYTEAFF.

This chain connects TRBV19 to TRBJ1-6, with 9 bases lining up with TRBD1. V lost 7 bases, J lost 7 bases, and 5 bases stayed unmatched. The length of the CDR3 is 14 residues. Germline CDR1 is LNHDA and CDR2 is SQIVND (reference sequence). The CDR3, as DNA: TGTGCCAGTACCCCGACAGGGGGAAATTCACCCCTCCACTTT. The encoded protein is CASTPTGGNSPLHF.

This clone was detected only once. The chain employs TRBV19 and TRBJ1-5, with no clear D. The CDR3 has 18 amino acids. Germline values: CDR1 LNHDA, CDR2 SQIVND (reference sequence). V was shortened by 5 bases and J by 2 bases, with 22 bases between the two germline ends. Here the CDR3 DNA reads TGTGCCAGTAGTGGCCTCGGGTTGGAGGGTCGAGGCAATCAGCCCCAGCATTTT. Translation: CASSGLGLEGRGNQPQHF.

The CDR3 here is CASRGRTSGDNEQFF. CDR3 sequence (DNA): TGTGCCAGCAGGGGACGGACTAGCGGGGACAATGAGCAGTTCTTC. The gene calls are TRBV6-1 and TRBJ2-1, with 12 bases aligning to TRBD2. Trimming took 6 bases from V and 5 from J; bases not matched to a gene: 5. CDR3 size: 15 residues. CDR1 and CDR2 from the germline V gene are MNHNS and SASEGT.

The chain is built from TRBV9 and TRBJ2-7; D perhaps matches TRBD2 (5 bases). Trimming removed 1 base at V and 6 bases at J, with 14 bases between. The CDR3 extends over 14 amino acids. From germline, CDR1 is SGDLS and CDR2 YYNGEE. The CDR3 loop is CASSVLDGLSEQYF. The CDR3, as DNA: TGTGCCAGCAGCGTATTAGACGGACTTAGCGAGCAGTACTTC.

The J gene is TRBJ1-6, the V gene TRBV4-1, with a tentative D call TRBD1 (5 bases). V lost 5 bases and J lost 7, with 18 bases in between. The V gene's germline CDR1 is MGHRA and CDR2 YSYEKL. The CDR3 is 16 amino acids. CDR3 loop: CASSYDWDLRNSPLHF. CDR3 nucleotide sequence: TGCGCCAGCAGCTACGACTGGGACTTACGGAATTCACCCCTCCACTTT.

The J gene is TRBJ2-1, the V gene TRBV10-3, with TRBD2 identical over 16 bases. V shed 7 bases, J shed 5 bases, and the junction held 20 bases outside the gene matches. Germline CDR1 ENHRY, CDR2 SYGVKD. CDR3 length: 21 residues. The CDR3: CAIKSIAGTSGGAAADNEQFF. CDR3 DNA sequence: TGTGCCATCAAATCAATTGCCGGGACTAGCGGGGGGGCAGCCGCTGACAATGAGCAGTTCTTC.

This rearrangement joins TRBV4-2 to TRBJ2-1, with 12 bases identical to TRBD2. The V gene's germline CDR1 is LGHNA and CDR2 YNFKEQ. The CDR3 sequence is 15 residues long. The V gene end was trimmed by 4 bases and the J gene end by 9 bases; junction bases not matched to a gene: 7. The CDR3 protein is CASSPLTSGSGEQFF. The CDR3 bases are TGTGCCAGCAGCCCATTGACTAGCGGGAGTGGTGAGCAGTTCTTC.

The rearrangement links TRBV5-1 to TRBJ2-2, with 12 bases that match TRBD1. Per the germline V gene, CDR1 is SGHRS and CDR2 is YFSETQ. Germline trimming cut 2 bases from V and 6 bases from J; bases unmatched to any gene: 11. The CDR3 is 18 amino acids. The CDR3 DNA is TGCGCCAGCAGCTTCGTGCCTCCGGGACAGGGGGCTTCCGGGGAGCTGTTTTTT. This gives the protein CASSFVPPGQGASGELFF.

This clone has only a few counts. This rearrangement joins TRBV7-2 to TRBJ1-1; D unresolved. This CDR3 region has 13 residues. The V end was cut by 1 base, the J end by 5 bases, with 8 bases between. Germline CDR1 is SGHTA and CDR2 is FQGNSA. The CDR3 protein is CASSLGHGTEAFF. The CDR3 DNA reads as TGTGCCAGCAGCTTAGGACATGGGACTGAAGCTTTCTTT.